This T cell receptor (beta chain) was recorded in a study of cytotoxic CD8 clonotypes in ibrutinib-treated CLL. For the study at large: Among responders, some 25 were partial and 2 complete; after median roughly 65 months, around 15 stayed remitted and 12 progressed.

Profiled with immunoSEQ multiplex PCR; TCRdb holds only in-frame clones, not every one. The sample carries 150,000 or so clones, 79% recorded once. There are 13 residues in the CDR3. Germline V gene sequence: CDR1 MNHEY, CDR2 SVGAGI. The ends were cut back, 0 bases at V and 9 bases at J, with 9 bases in the middle. This specimen was PBMCs, taken after 12 months of ibrutinib treatment. This chain connects TRBV6-5 to TRBJ1-5; D unresolved. This clonotype was sampled from a human donor with chronic lymphocytic leukemia. CDR3 protein: CASSYSEAGPQHF. The CDR3 DNA reads TGTGCCAGCAGTTACTCGGAGGCCGGGCCCCAGCATTTT.